Listed below are T cell receptor beta chains from one sample, sequenced in a study of T cells in Graves' hyperthyroidism and ophthalmopathy. Each CDR3 protein gets one entry after TCRdb re-called the multiplex PCR reads with MiXCR. The sample includes around 620,000 distinct CDR3 sequences, around 15% of them seen just once. Sequenced: blood. All receptors come from a woman under 40 with Graves' hyperthyroidism. The CDR3 runs from the conserved cysteine through the conserved F or W. D genes are given only for firm matches. Rows may omit the clone size; those that give it use once, few, many or a size class.

size | J | V | D | CDR3 | DNA
. | TRBJ2-3 | TRBV5-1 | TRBD2 | CASSLGLAGEADTQYF | TGCGCCAGCAGCCTTGGACTAGCGGGAGAGGCAGATACGCAGTATTTT
many | TRBJ2-7 | TRBV28 | . | CASSPGSSRDYEQYF | TGTGCCAGCAGTCCCGGTTCTAGCCGAGACTACGAGCAGTACTTC
many | TRBJ1-4 | TRBV12-3/TRBV12-4 | TRBD1 | CASSRTGGYEKLFF | TGTGCCAGCAGCCGGACAGGGGGTTATGAAAAACTGTTTTTT
many | TRBJ2-3 | TRBV5-1 | TRBD2 | CASSLELAGPAGGPDTQYF | TGCGCCAGCAGCTTGGAACTAGCGGGACCGGCGGGGGGTCCAGATACGCAGTATTTT
many | TRBJ2-5 | TRBV28 | . | CASSPILGLQETQYF | TGTGCCAGCAGTCCAATACTAGGACTGCAAGAGACCCAGTACTTC
. | TRBJ1-1 | TRBV4-1 | . | CASSHSANTEAFF | TGCGCCAGCAGCCATTCAGCGAACACTGAAGCTTTCTTT
many | TRBJ2-5 | TRBV5-8 | TRBD1 | CASSWDSPLGTQYF | TGTGCCAGCAGCTGGGACAGTCCCCTTGGGACCCAGTACTTC
few | TRBJ2-3 | TRBV6-1 | TRBD1 | CATTGQGTDTQYF | TGTGCCACCACCGGACAGGGTACAGATACGCAGTATTTT
few | TRBJ2-5 | TRBV5-1 | . | CASTRGESAVETQYF | TGCGCCAGCACCCGCGGGGAGAGCGCCGTAGAGACCCAGTACTTC
. | TRBJ1-1 | TRBV20-1 | . | CSAPGPQGAMNTEAFF | TGCAGTGCCCCTGGTCCACAGGGAGCCATGAACACTGAAGCTTTCTTT
many | TRBJ2-1 | TRBV12-3/TRBV12-4 | TRBD2 | CASSLGEREFRNEQFF | TGTGCCAGCAGTTTAGGGGAGCGGGAGTTTAGGAATGAGCAGTTCTTC
many | TRBJ2-1 | TRBV7-9 | . | CASSPTFRGNNEQFF | TGTGCCAGCAGCCCCACTTTCCGGGGGAACAATGAGCAGTTCTTC
. | TRBJ2-5 | TRBV19 | . | CASSSADQETQYF | TGTGCCAGTAGTTCGGCAGACCAAGAGACCCAGTACTTC
few | TRBJ2-5 | TRBV5-1 | . | CASSLGDATWTQYF | TGCGCCAGCAGCTTGGGGGACGCCACGTGGACCCAGTACTTC
few | TRBJ2-5 | TRBV20-1 | . | CSARDGSATLGTQYF | TGCAGTGCTAGAGATGGAAGCGCTACTTTGGGGACCCAGTACTTC
many | TRBJ2-7 | TRBV7-9 | . | CASSSVGGYEQYF | TGTGCCAGCAGCTCAGTAGGGGGCTACGAGCAGTACTTC
many | TRBJ2-7 | TRBV11-2 | . | CASSLQGWEQYF | TGTGCCAGCAGCCTCCAGGGGTGGGAGCAGTACTTC
few | TRBJ2-7 | TRBV6-2/TRBV6-3 | . | CASSTGPGYEQYF | TGTGCCAGCAGTACAGGACCGGGATACGAGCAGTACTTC
. | TRBJ2-7 | TRBV11-2 | TRBD2 | CASSFIPLAGDLDEQYF | TGTGCCAGCAGCTTTATACCCCTAGCGGGAGACTTGGACGAGCAGTACTTC
few | TRBJ2-1 | TRBV6-1 | . | CATTGRVGAQVSYNEQFF | TGTGCCACCACAGGGAGGGTCGGGGCCCAAGTCTCCTACAATGAGCAGTTCTTC
. | TRBJ1-4 | TRBV13 | . | CASSFRGAGEKLFF | TGTGCCAGCAGCTTTAGGGGAGCGGGTGAAAAACTGTTTTTT
many | TRBJ2-7 | TRBV19 | . | CASSIAPRSSYEQYF | TGTGCCAGTAGTATAGCCCCCAGGAGCTCCTACGAGCAGTACTTC
many | TRBJ1-1 | TRBV3-1 | . | CASIDRLTENFF | TGTGCCAGCATCGACCGACTGACGGAGAATTTCTTT
few | TRBJ1-5 | TRBV19 | . | CASSIDRRDQPQHF | TGTGCCAGTAGTATAGATCGACGAGATCAGCCCCAGCATTTT
many | TRBJ1-5 | TRBV12-3/TRBV12-4 | . | CASSFLSGPYSNQPQHF | TGTGCCAGCAGTTTCCTGTCGGGGCCATATAGCAATCAGCCCCAGCATTTT
many | TRBJ1-3 | TRBV30 | TRBD1 | CAWNVRGPGNTIYF | TGTGCCTGGAATGTCAGGGGGCCTGGAAACACCATATATTTT
few | TRBJ2-3 | TRBV20-1 | TRBD2 | CSASKLAEITDTQYF | TGCAGTGCTAGTAAGCTAGCGGAAATCACAGATACGCAGTATTTT
few | TRBJ2-1 | TRBV20-1 | . | CSARDLGTYNEQFF | TGCAGTGCTAGAGATCTCGGGACCTACAATGAGCAGTTCTTC
. | TRBJ2-5 | TRBV20-1 | TRBD2 | CSARYSGRETQYF | TGCAGTGCTAGATATAGCGGGAGAGAGACCCAGTACTTC
many | TRBJ1-5 | TRBV2 | . | CASSEALRQPQHF | TGTGCCAGCAGTGAAGCTCTTCGGCAGCCCCAGCATTTT
many | TRBJ1-1 | TRBV7-8 | . | CASSLQPRGGTEAFF | TGTGCCAGCAGCTTACAACCTAGAGGGGGCACTGAAGCTTTCTTT
. | TRBJ2-1 | TRBV12-3/TRBV12-4 | . | CASSASNTDRNEQFF | TGTGCCAGCAGTGCGTCAAACACCGACAGGAATGAGCAGTTCTTC
few | TRBJ2-3 | TRBV4-3 | TRBD2 | CASSQEYLTSGRRTYTDTQYF | TGCGCCAGCAGCCAAGAATATCTAACTAGCGGGAGGAGGACCTACACAGATACGCAGTATTTT
many | TRBJ2-7 | TRBV20-1 | . | CSARAPQGYEQYF | TGCAGTGCTAGAGCCCCACAGGGCTACGAGCAGTACTTC
few | TRBJ1-3 | TRBV9 | . | CASSVQAGSGNTIYF | TGTGCCAGCAGCGTCCAGGCAGGGTCAGGAAACACCATATATTTT
many | TRBJ2-7 | TRBV20-1 | . | CSASDSYEQYF | TGCAGTGCTAGCGACTCCTACGAGCAGTACTTC
. | TRBJ1-1 | TRBV7-8 | TRBD1 | CASSLPGTALEAFF | TGTGCCAGCAGCCTCCCGGGGACAGCCCTTGAAGCTTTCTTT
many | TRBJ1-2 | TRBV27 | TRBD1 | CASSSSGGQGYTF | TGTGCCAGCAGTTCCTCAGGGGGCCAGGGCTACACCTTC
many | TRBJ1-2 | TRBV29-1 | . | CSAATGYQYGYTF | TGCAGCGCCGCAACAGGGTATCAGTATGGCTACACCTTC
many | TRBJ1-5 | TRBV20-1 | . | CSAGQLGLHNQPQHF | TGCAGTGCCGGACAACTGGGACTGCACAATCAGCCCCAGCATTTT
few | TRBJ1-2 | TRBV7-9 | TRBD1 | CASSYGTVDYGYTF | TGTGCCAGCAGCTACGGGACAGTCGACTATGGCTACACCTTC
many | TRBJ2-7 | TRBV12-3/TRBV12-4 | TRBD2 | CASRAELAGVLAEQYF | TGTGCCAGCAGAGCTGAACTAGCGGGAGTACTTGCCGAGCAGTACTTC
. | TRBJ1-3 | TRBV29-1 | . | CSVAPTRVGNTIYF | TGCAGCGTTGCCCCGACAAGGGTTGGAAACACCATATATTTT
many | TRBJ1-1 | TRBV5-1 | . | CASSLAIGVTNTEAFF | TGCGCCAGCAGCTTGGCCATAGGGGTGACAAACACTGAAGCTTTCTTT
few | TRBJ2-5 | TRBV13 | TRBD2 | CASSSRLAGGPGETQYF | TGTGCCAGCAGTTCGAGACTAGCGGGAGGGCCTGGGGAGACCCAGTACTTC
few | TRBJ1-1 | TRBV4-1 | . | CASSQESAGEAFF | TGCGCCAGCAGCCAAGAGTCAGCAGGGGAAGCTTTCTTT